This TCR beta chain is drawn from a study of CD8 T cells in Susac syndrome. The CDR3 sequence is 14 residues long. Between the trimmed V and J ends, which lost 3 bases and 3 bases, there was a span of 12 bases. The germline V gene encodes CDR1 SGHRS and CDR2 YFSETQ. Random hexamers served to reverse transcribe about 0.45 to 1 ug RNA. TCRdb called the immunoSEQ multiplex PCR reads again in MiXCR, with one record for every CDR3 protein. The repertoire holds 200,000 to 300,000 distinct CDR3 sequences, approximately 95% seen once, with about 0.094% in the top ten. The sequencing sample was made of CD4+ T cells from PBMCs. This TCR was sampled from a human donor with Susac syndrome. The chain joins TRBV5-1 to TRBJ1-2; tentative D call: TRBD1 (5 bases). The CDR3 loop reads CASSSGTGDYGYTF. CDR3 coding DNA: TGCGCCAGCAGCTCCGGGACGGGAGACTATGGCTACACCTTC. Full variable domain (missing parts from reference TRBV5-1 and TRBJ1-2): KAGVTQTPRYLIKTRGQQVTLSCSPISGHRSVSWYQQTPGQGLQFLFEYFSETQRNKGNFPGRFSGRQFSNSRSEMNVSTLELGDSALYLCASSSGTGDYGYTFGSGTRLTVV.